This paragraph reports one T cell receptor beta chain. The target of this receptor is not known. Per-nucleotide qualities are absent, and no much larger clonotype sits a single base away. The sample originates from a study of cytomegalovirus exposure and HLA in healthy donors (dated by TCRdb to the late 2010s). General notes on the study: According to an earlier analysis of 587 of the donors, about 180 million T cells yielded some 120 million unique TCR beta sequences and about 300 Gb of sequence data. An early release that covered about 640 HLA-typed donors contained approximately 300 gigabases of sequencing data and tens of millions of unique TCR sequences. The genetic ancestry cluster associated with self-reported Caucasian donors included roughly 84% of the 398 genotyped donors. The study aimed to test whether cataloging public T cell receptors could reveal signatures of past pathogen exposure. Using immunosequencing, the study profiled T cell repertoires from fewer than 850 subjects and related those repertoires to cytomegalovirus serostatus. Along with the roughly 670-subject first cohort, a separate validation cohort of more than 90 different subjects was used. The study combined high-throughput TCR immunosequencing, statistical association of individual TCRs with disease status, and machine learning to predict cytomegalovirus infection status. In a later analysis, previously published TCR beta repertoires from some 640 donors were re-analyzed and high-resolution HLA genotyping was added so that TCR occurrence patterns could be studied. Rather than using new phenotypic data, the later analysis identified candidate immune exposures from TCR beta sequences and from how often those sequences occurred across donors. An earlier analysis of about 620 of the donors applied high-throughput TCR beta sequencing to assess whether each TCR beta V gene segment acted as functional or pseudogenic. Donor age, sex, ethnicity and CMV serostatus were collected together with the repertoire data. Genome-wide SNP genotypes for about 60% of the roughly 700 donors were used in a later genetic analysis, which treated that subset as a discovery cohort. Every repertoire in the discovery cohort had been generated on one and the same sequencing platform. HLA typing covered class I and class II loci at four-digit resolution. The number of donors typed differed by locus, with roughly 620-640 for A, B, C, DRB1 and DQB1, about 500 for DQA1, 600 to 610 for DPA1, and some 440 for DPB1. Because of strong linkage in the cohort, four or five DR-DQ haplotypes were treated as single units for association and clustering. On average, roughly 240,000 unique TCR beta nucleotide sequences were sequenced per donor among 398 genotyped donors of the cohort, with roughly 18% of those sequences being non-productive.

For CDR1 and CDR2, the germline V gene (reference sequence) lists SEHNR and FQNEAQ. Including the terminal cysteine and phenylalanine, the CDR3 comprises 18 residues. Only the CDR3 DNA stays, 54 bases, in frame from base 1. Trimming accounts for 5 bases at V and 4 bases at J, while the number of junction bases matched to no gene is 11. Beyond this particular receptor, the publication reports: It was suggested by the authors that the approach could potentially be generalized to other disease states and immunological phenotypes. According to a later analysis, parvovirus B19, influenza, CMV and Epstein-Barr virus appeared linked to several top co-occurrence clusters. In a later analysis, the rate of TCR association differed among HLA loci, with DRB1 alleles having the most associated TCRs and HLA-C alleles having the fewest. Some IMGT-functional V segments, including TRBV6-2 and TRBV6-3, could not be told apart with the 87-base-pair reads, so those segments were excluded. In a later analysis, HLA-associated TCR beta chains were found to be more clonally expanded and to have lower generation probabilities than equally common non-associated chains. The study listed over 150 TCR beta chains as associated with cytomegalovirus. Cytomegalovirus status was reported to be diagnosed by the classifier with high specificity and sensitivity in both the original and validation cohorts. The earlier analysis of about 600 of the donors excluded roughly 16 rarely observed V segments, including chromosome 9 orphons, because counts were too low. In an earlier analysis of fewer than 750 of the donors, most TCR beta V segments were observed in productive rearrangements about 87% or about 30% of the time, broadly matching IMGT annotations. A further reported finding was that TCR beta sequences accurately predicted the HLA-A and HLA-B alleles for most subjects in the first cohort. Sequencing depth was assumed to be roughly uniform across donors in the presence/absence analyses, though that assumption may not hold. Assigning TCR associations to individual alleles was difficult when HLA alleles, especially DR and DQ, strongly co-occurred. V-gene and J-gene trimming of TCR beta chains was associated with a missense DCLRE1C variant in a later genetic analysis, and the association was replicated in an independent cohort. In this cohort, only TCR beta chains were sequenced, and detectable features were limited by the absence of alpha or paired-chain data. In vitro tests confirmed that a few of the cytomegalovirus-associated TCR beta chains recognize cytomegalovirus antigens. For the cohort, immune exposure information was limited to CMV serostatus. Linkage disequilibrium might explain the correlated functional status among segregating V segments, but an unknown experimental factor could not be excluded. Most TCR sequences were seen in very few donors, while some public TCRs were found in many individuals. Compared with the approximately 670-donor mean, donors in an Asian-associated ancestry cluster had fewer N-insertions in productive TCRs, according to a later genetic analysis. In a later analysis, most CMV-associated TCR beta chains were found to appear HLA-restricted, with HLA associations seemingly driven largely by CMV exposure. A cluster of highly shared sequence variants was judged likely to represent a technical artifact of the sequencing pipeline. At a false discovery rate of 0.05, a later analysis linked 16,951 TCR beta sequences to specific HLA alleles. Because HLA typing was missing for some donors at each locus, association tests included only the typed subset.

The cohort consisted of 650 to 700 healthy bone marrow donors. All cohort members were sampled while nominally healthy, although unrecorded immune exposures were likely present. The donor tested CMV seropositive, placing the donor among the 289 seropositive members of the cohort. Every donor gave a peripheral blood sample, and the peripheral blood mononuclear cells from that sample were used for TCR beta sequencing. Genomic DNA was extracted from the blood cell samples with the Qiagen DNeasy Blood Extraction Kit. The library was built by means of the immunoSEQ multiplex PCR assay. A mixture of 60 forward primers for TCR Vbeta segments and 13 reverse primers for TCR Jbeta segments was used in the multiplex PCR. The CDR3 region of rearranged TCR beta genes was amplified from genomic DNA by a multiplex PCR assay. The Illumina HiSeq System was used to sequence the amplified TCR beta libraries as 87-base-pair reads. The authors' analysis ran thus. In a later analysis, some 80 million unique TCR beta chains were counted across the approximately 670 repertoires, and approximately 9.9 million of these chains were shared by at least two donors. Raw reads were error-corrected and collapsed into unique sequences by a nearest-neighbor algorithm in which closely related sequences were merged to remove PCR and sequencing errors. Alignment of CDR3 sequences to IMGT reference sequences was used to assign V, D and J gene segments. Each retained sequence needed at least a six-nucleotide match to both a V gene segment and a J gene segment. A rearrangement counted as productive if the CDR3 had no stop codons and remained in frame with V and J, and every other rearrangement counted as non-productive. Following IMGT convention, CDR3 was defined as the stretch from the second conserved V-encoded cysteine to the conserved J-encoded phenylalanine. Sequences without an unambiguous match to a single V gene segment were excluded from the earlier analysis of several hundred of the donors. An earlier analysis of several hundred of the donors called V segments functional above 56.7% productive rearrangements and segregating when the between-donor standard deviation exceeded 5%. A statistical classification framework was developed to diagnose cytomegalovirus status using the catalog of TCR beta chain sequences. A later analysis assigned V and J genes by comparing TCR nucleotide sequences with IMGT/GENE-DB human TR gene sequences. Using the TCRdist pipeline, a later analysis assigned CDR3 sequences along with most-parsimonious VDJ recombination scenarios. In a later analysis, each TCR beta chain was defined by its CDR3 amino acid sequence together with its V-gene family, and reads lacking a unique V-gene family were excluded. As a way to deal with suspected cross-contamination and a sequencing artifact, a later analysis dropped approximately 570 nucleotide sequences that were highly shared and had low generation probability. A later analysis calculated a clonal expansion index for each public chain from normalized within-repertoire ranks of inferred template counts. In a later analysis, generation probabilities were computed using a VDJ recombination model fitted to out-of-frame rearrangements, and the results were checked against IGoR. A later analysis scored TCR-TCR, TCR-HLA and TCR-CMV co-occurrence with hypergeometric tests, applying a repertoire-size bias correction to TCR pairs. A later analysis estimated false discovery rates by permuting HLA or CMV assignments 20 times. In a later analysis, co-occurring TCRs were grouped with DBSCAN, and TCRdist sequence similarity was added when clustering was performed within HLA-allele-positive subsets. Repertoires with fewer than 30,000 or more than 120,000 public chains, plus five repertoires with anomalous nucleotide sharing, were excluded from co-occurrence clustering. The clones in this table, taken by TCRdb from immuneACCESS, are in-frame only. Not every clone is retained; where verified, under half of the shortfall comes from an unresolved V gene, and the cause of the rest is unknown. V, J and clone size derive from that table, while D and trimming were established from the DNA sequence. The sample table contains about 170,000 clones; only one count was recorded for approximately 81% of them. The ten largest clones capture approximately 2.5% of the sample.

The rearrangement combines TRBV7-9 with TRBJ2-1; TRBD2 lines up with 13 middle nucleotides. The sequence derives from a man aged 25 to 40 in good health and CMV-seropositive. The specimen was PBMCs. The bases are TGTGCCAGCAGCACACCGGGACTAGCGGGATTCCTTTACAATGAGCAGTTCTTC. Translated, it reads CASSTPGLAGFLYNEQFF.